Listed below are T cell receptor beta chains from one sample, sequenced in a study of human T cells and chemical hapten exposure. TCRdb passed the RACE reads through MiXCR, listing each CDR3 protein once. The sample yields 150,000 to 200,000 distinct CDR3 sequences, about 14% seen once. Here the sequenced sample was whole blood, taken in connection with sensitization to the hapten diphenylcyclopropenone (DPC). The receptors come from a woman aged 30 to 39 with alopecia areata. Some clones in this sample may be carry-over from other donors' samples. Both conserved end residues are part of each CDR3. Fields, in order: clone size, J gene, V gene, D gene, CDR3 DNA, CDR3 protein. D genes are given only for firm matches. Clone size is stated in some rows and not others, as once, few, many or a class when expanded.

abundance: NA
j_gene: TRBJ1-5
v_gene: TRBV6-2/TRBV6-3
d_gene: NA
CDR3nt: TGTGCCAGCAGTTACTTACCAGGGTCAAGTCAGCCCCAGCATTTT
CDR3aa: CASSYLPGSSQPQHF

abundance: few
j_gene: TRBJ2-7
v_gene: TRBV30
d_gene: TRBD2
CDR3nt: TGTGCCTGGAGTAGGAGACTAGCGGGGGGCTACGAGCAGTACTTC
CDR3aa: CAWSRRLAGGYEQYF

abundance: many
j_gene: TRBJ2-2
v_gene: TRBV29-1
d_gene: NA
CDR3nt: TGCAGCGTTGCTCGGGGTTCGAACACCGGGGAGCTGTTTTTT
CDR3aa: CSVARGSNTGELFF

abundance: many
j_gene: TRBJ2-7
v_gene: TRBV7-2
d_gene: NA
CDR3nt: TGTGCCAGCAGCAATAGCGGAAGCTCCTACGAGCAGTACTTC
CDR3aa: CASSNSGSSYEQYF

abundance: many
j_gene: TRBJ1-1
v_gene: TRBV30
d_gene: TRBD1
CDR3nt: TGTGCCTGGAGTAAGAGGGACAGGGCTAACACTGAAGCTTTCTTT
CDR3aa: CAWSKRDRANTEAFF

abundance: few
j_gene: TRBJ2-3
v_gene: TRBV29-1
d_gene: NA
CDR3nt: TGCAGCGTTCTATGGGTCACAGATACGCAGTATTTT
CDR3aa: CSVLWVTDTQYF

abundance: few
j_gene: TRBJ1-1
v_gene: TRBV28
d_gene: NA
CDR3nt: TGTGCCAGCAGTACAGCGGGCCGAAGCCTTGAAGCTTTCTTT
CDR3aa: CASSTAGRSLEAFF

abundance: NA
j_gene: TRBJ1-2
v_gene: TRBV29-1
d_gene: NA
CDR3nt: TGCAGCGTGAGGTCCCGATCGAATGGCTACACCTTC
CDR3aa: CSVRSRSNGYTF

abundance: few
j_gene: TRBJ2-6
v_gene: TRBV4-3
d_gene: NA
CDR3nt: TGCGCCAGCAGCCAAGGGGCCGGATCCGTTGGGGCCAACGTCCTGACTTTC
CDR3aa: CASSQGAGSVGANVLTF

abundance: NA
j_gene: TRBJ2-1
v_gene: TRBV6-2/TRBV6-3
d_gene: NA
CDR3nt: TGTGCCAGCAATGTCGGGCCTAGCTCCTACAATGAGCAGTTCTTC
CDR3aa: CASNVGPSSYNEQFF

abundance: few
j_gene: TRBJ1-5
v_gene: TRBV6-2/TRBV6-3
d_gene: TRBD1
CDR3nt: TGTGCCAGCACCCCTTCAGGGGGCCGTCAGCCCCAGCATTTT
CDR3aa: CASTPSGGRQPQHF

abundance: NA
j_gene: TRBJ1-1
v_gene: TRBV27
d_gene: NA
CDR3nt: TGTGCCAGCAGTTTACGTGCCATGAACACTGAAGCTTTCTTT
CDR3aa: CASSLRAMNTEAFF

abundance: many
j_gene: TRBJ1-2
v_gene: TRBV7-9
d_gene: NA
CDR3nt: TGTGCCAGCACCAACGTCGTCAGGGATGGTGGCTACACCTTC
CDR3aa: CASTNVVRDGGYTF

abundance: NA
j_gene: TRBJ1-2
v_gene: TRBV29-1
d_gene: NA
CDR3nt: TGCAGCGTTGAAGATTCGGCCAGGGGAAACTATGGCTACACCTTC
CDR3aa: CSVEDSARGNYGYTF

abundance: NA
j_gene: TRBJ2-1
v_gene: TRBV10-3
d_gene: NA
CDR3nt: TGTGCCATCAGAGGGGACTCGGGTTACAATGAGCAGTTCTTC
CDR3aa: CAIRGDSGYNEQFF

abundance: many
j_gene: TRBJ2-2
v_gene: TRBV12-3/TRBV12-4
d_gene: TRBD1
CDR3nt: TGTGCCAGCAGTGGGGGGACAGGGAAACCCGGGGAGCTGTTTTTT
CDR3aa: CASSGGTGKPGELFF

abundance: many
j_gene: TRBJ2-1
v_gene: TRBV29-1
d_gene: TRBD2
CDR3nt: TGCAGCGTTGACCGACTAGCGGGAGCGGGTAATGAGCAGTTCTTC
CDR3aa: CSVDRLAGAGNEQFF

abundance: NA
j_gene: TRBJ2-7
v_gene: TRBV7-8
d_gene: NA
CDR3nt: TGTGCCAGCAGCTTAGATATGGTTAAGAACGAGCAGTACTTC
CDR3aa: CASSLDMVKNEQYF

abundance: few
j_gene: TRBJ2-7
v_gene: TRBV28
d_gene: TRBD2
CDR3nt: TGTGCCAGCAGATCTAGCGGGAGAAGCTACGAGCAGTACTTC
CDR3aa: CASRSSGRSYEQYF

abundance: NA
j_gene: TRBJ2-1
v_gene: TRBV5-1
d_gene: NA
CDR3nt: TGCGCCAGCAGCTTGGGAAGCGGGTCCCCCTACAATGAGCAGTTCTTC
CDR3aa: CASSLGSGSPYNEQFF

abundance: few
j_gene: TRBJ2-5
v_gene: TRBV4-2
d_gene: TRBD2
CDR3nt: TGTGCCAGCAGCCAAGATCGGACTAGCTCCACCCAAGAGACCCAGTACTTC
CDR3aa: CASSQDRTSSTQETQYF

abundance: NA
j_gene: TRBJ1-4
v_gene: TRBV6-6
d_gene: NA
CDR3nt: TGTGCCAGCAGTTACCCCCATGGGGCTGGAGAAAAACTGTTTTTT
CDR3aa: CASSYPHGAGEKLFF

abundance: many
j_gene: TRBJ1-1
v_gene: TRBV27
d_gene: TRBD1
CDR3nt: TGTGCCAGCAGTTTCAGGGGGGGGGCTGAAGCTTTCTTT
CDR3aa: CASSFRGGAEAFF

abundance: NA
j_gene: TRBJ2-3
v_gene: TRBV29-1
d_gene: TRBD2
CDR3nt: TGCAGCGTGGGAGGACTAGCGGGAAGAGATACGCAGTATTTT
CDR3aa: CSVGGLAGRDTQYF

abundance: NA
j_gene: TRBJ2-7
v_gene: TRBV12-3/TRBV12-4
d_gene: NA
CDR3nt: TGTGCCAGCAGAAGCCCTAGCGACTACGTGCAGTACTTC
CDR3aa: CASRSPSDYVQYF

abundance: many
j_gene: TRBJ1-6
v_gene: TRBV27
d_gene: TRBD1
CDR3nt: TGTGCCAGCAGGCCGGGACAGGGGAGGGCAAGCTCCTATAATTCACCCCTCCACTTT
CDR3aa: CASRPGQGRASSYNSPLHF

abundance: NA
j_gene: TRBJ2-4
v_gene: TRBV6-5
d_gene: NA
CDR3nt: TGTGCCAGCAGTTACTCGGATTCGGACATTCAGTACTTC
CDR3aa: CASSYSDSDIQYF

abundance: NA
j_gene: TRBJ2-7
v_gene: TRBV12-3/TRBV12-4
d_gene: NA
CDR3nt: TGTGCCAGCAGTAGGGACCGCGTCGACGAGCAGTACTTC
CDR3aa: CASSRDRVDEQYF

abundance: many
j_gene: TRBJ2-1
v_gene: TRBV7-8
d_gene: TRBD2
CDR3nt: TGTGCCAGCAGAACAAGTGGACTAGCGGGGGCCAACGAGGTCCATGAGCAGTTCTTC
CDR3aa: CASRTSGLAGANEVHEQFF

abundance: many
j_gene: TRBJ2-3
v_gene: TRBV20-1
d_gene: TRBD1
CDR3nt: TGCAGTGCTAGCGACAGGGGCGTCACTAGCACAGATACGCAGTATTTT
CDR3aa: CSASDRGVTSTDTQYF

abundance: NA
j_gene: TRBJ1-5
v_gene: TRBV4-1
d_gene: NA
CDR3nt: TGCGCCAGCAGCCAAGAAGGTGGCCGGGAGAATCAGCCCCAGCATTTT
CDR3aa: CASSQEGGRENQPQHF

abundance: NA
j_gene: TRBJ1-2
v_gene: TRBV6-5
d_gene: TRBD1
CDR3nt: TGTGCCAGCAGTGCTCGACAGGGGAAATCGTATGGCTACACCTTC
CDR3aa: CASSARQGKSYGYTF

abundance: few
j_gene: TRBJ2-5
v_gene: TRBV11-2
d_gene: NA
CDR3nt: TGTGCCAGCAGTCCTACCTCGGGGGTACAAGAGACCCAGTACTTC
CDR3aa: CASSPTSGVQETQYF

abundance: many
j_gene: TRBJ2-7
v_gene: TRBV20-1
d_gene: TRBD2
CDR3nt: TGCAGTGCTAGAGCTGGACTAGCGGGGTTCGAGCAGTACTTC
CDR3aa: CSARAGLAGFEQYF

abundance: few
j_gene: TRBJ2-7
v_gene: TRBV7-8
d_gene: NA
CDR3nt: TGTGCCAGCAGCTTAGGACGGGTTGCCTACGAGCAGTACTTC
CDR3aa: CASSLGRVAYEQYF

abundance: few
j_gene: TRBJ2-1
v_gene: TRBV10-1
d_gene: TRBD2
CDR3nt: TGCGCCACCCTTACTAGCGGCCTCTACAATGAGCAGTTCTTC
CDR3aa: CATLTSGLYNEQFF

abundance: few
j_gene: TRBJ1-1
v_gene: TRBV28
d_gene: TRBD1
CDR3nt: TGTGCCAGCAGTAGGGGACAGGCTAACACTGAAGCTTTCTTT
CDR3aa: CASSRGQANTEAFF

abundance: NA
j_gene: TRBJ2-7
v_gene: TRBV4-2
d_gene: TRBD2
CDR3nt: TGTGCCAGCAGCCAGTTCCACGGAAGGACTAGCTCAGATTCAGCCTACGAGCAGTACTTC
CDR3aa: CASSQFHGRTSSDSAYEQYF